One sample yielded the 30 T cell receptor beta chains listed below, sequenced in a study of breast tumors, draining lymph nodes, adjacent tissues. Axillary draining lymph nodes of breast cancer patients supplied the node samples. TCRdb re-called the multiplex PCR reads with MiXCR, one entry per CDR3 protein. The sample shows about 180,000 distinct CDR3 sequences, approximately 33% of them seen only once. Sequenced sample: axillary lymph node tissue. The source of these receptors is a female donor with breast cancer. Some clones in this sample may be carry-over from other donors' samples.

This clonotype was counted once. The CDR3 sequence: CASSLEGPTNEKLFF. CDR3 nucleotide sequence: TGTGCCAGCAGCCTCGAAGGCCCAACTAATGAAAAACTGTTTTTT. The rearrangement uses TRBV7-2 and TRBJ1-4; D is unresolved. With 5 bases removed from V and 0 bases from J, the gap between germline ends came to 10 bases. This CDR3 region has 15 residues. Germline V lookup: CDR1 SGHTA, CDR2 FQGNSA.

There are a few counts of this clonotype. V and J are TRBV20-1 and TRBJ1-1; 7 bases map to TRBD1. The germline V gene has CDR1 DFQATT and CDR2 SNEGSKA (reference sequence). Germline trimming cut 6 bases from V and 6 bases from J; bases unmatched to any gene: 7. The CDR3 has 12 amino acids. The DNA for the CDR3 is TGCAGTGCGTTTCAGGGGGTCTCTGAAGCTTTCTTT. Residues: CSAFQGVSEAFF.

The rearrangement joins TRBV20-1 to TRBJ1-1; no reliable D call. V dropped 0 bases and J dropped 1 base, with 3 bases sitting between them. This CDR3 has 12 residues. Germline CDR1 is DFQATT and CDR2 is SNEGSKA (reference sequence). CDR3: CSARDANTEAFF. The CDR3 DNA reads as TGCAGTGCTAGAGATGCGAACACTGAAGCTTTCTTT.

At least ten counts were recorded for this clonotype. This sequence joins TRBV7-9 and TRBJ2-2; D is ambiguous. V was shortened by 5 bases and J by 6 bases, with 19 bases between the two germline ends. The germline CDR1 and CDR2 sequences are SEHNR and FQNEAQ (reference sequence). This CDR3 spans 16 amino acids. The CDR3 DNA reads TGTGCCAGCAGCGATAGGCCCCACGGTCTCCCCGGGGAGCTGTTTTTT. Amino acid sequence: CASSDRPHGLPGELFF.

This clonotype was seen repeatedly, ten times or more. The rearrangement joins TRBV2 to TRBJ2-7; 7 bases agree with TRBD1. The CDR3 runs 13 residues. The V gene's germline CDR1 is SNHLY and CDR2 FYNNEI. Trimming took 6 bases from V and 3 from J; bases not matched to a gene: 5. The CDR3 reads CASRLGQNYEQYF. CDR3 DNA sequence: TGTGCCAGCAGACTGGGACAGAACTACGAGCAGTACTTC.

This chain uses TRBV20-1 with TRBJ2-2; D remains ambiguous. V gave up 1 base and J gave up 13 bases, with 10 bases separating them. This CDR3 spans 11 amino acids. Germline assignment: CDR1 DFQATT and CDR2 SNEGSKA (reference sequence). CDR3 bases: TGCAGTGCTAGAGGCAGCCCCGGGCTGTTTTTT. This translates into CSARGSPGLFF.

The chain carries TRBV19 and TRBJ1-3; D unclear. This CDR3 is built from 12 residues. Between the trimmed V and J ends, which lost 3 bases and 7 bases, there was a span of 7 bases. The germline gives CDR1 LNHDA, CDR2 SQIVND (reference sequence). The CDR3 DNA sequence: TGTGCCAGTAGTATTGCGGGGAACACCATATATTTT. Translated, it gives CASSIAGNTIYF. Complete variable domain (other parts from reference TRBV19 and TRBJ1-3): DGGITQSPKYLFRKEGQNVTLSCEQNLNHDAMYWYRQDPGQGLRLIYYSQIVNDFQKGDIAEGYSVSREKKESFPLTVTSAQKNPTAFYLCASSIAGNTIYFGEGSWLTVV.

The chain couples TRBV10-3 to TRBJ2-7; D unresolved. CDR3 length: 13 residues. Trimming pared 3 bases from V and 0 bases from J, leaving 6 bases between. The germline gives CDR1 ENHRY, CDR2 SYGVKD. The CDR3 sequence: CAISDSYSYEQYF. The CDR3 coding sequence is TGTGCCATCAGTGACAGTTACTCCTACGAGCAGTACTTC.

This clonotype was seen many times. The V gene is TRBV9, the J gene TRBJ2-7, with D tentatively TRBD1 or TRBD2 (6 bases each). Germline-derived CDR1 and CDR2 are SGDLS and YYNGEE. The CDR3 spans 15 residues. Trimming shortened V by 4 bases and J by 7 bases, and 21 bases separated the two germline ends. This CDR3 is CASSSEGRGGEEQYF. The CDR3 DNA reads as TGTGCCAGCAGCTCTGAGGGCAGGGGAGGAGAAGAGCAGTACTTC.

This clonotype was observed at least ten times. This rearrangement joins TRBV3-1 to TRBJ2-5; D unresolved. Germline CDR1 reads LGHDT; CDR2 reads YNNKEL (reference sequence). This CDR3 has 14 residues. V lost 1 base and J lost 2, with 8 bases in between. CDR3 nucleotide sequence: TGTGCCAGCAGCCAAGTCGCCCGGCAAGAGACCCAGTACTTC. This gives the protein CASSQVARQETQYF.

This clonotype was counted many times. The V gene is TRBV3-1, the J gene TRBJ2-3; 7 bases line up with TRBD2. CDR1 is LGHDT and CDR2 is YNNKEL in the germline V gene (reference sequence). The CDR3 is 15 amino acids. V was clipped by 2 bases and J by 3 bases; unmatched bases: 5. CDR3 amino acids: CASSQLAGDTDTQYF. The CDR3 DNA follows: TGTGCCAGCAGCCAACTGGCGGGGGATACAGATACGCAGTATTTT.

This clonotype was observed a handful of times. The junction departs from germline at one end; a sequencing error may be responsible. DNA of the CDR3: TGTGCCAGCAGCCTTAGGGGGAAGCAAGAGACCCAGTCCTTC. It translates to CASSLRGKQETQSF. The chain employs TRBV14 and TRBJ2-5; tentative D call: TRBD1 (6 bases). The CDR3 loop spans 14 amino acids. Looked up from germline, CDR1 is SGHDN and CDR2 is FVKESK.

This clonotype was detected ten times or more. This rearrangement joins TRBV20-1 to TRBJ1-5; 7 nucleotides match TRBD1. V was pared by 1 base and J by 5 bases, with 5 bases of the junction left unmatched. The CDR3 is 14 residues long. Looked up from germline, CDR1 is DFQATT and CDR2 is SNEGSKA (reference sequence). The CDR3 is CSARVPGGDQPQHF. The CDR3 DNA sequence: TGCAGTGCTAGAGTGCCAGGGGGGGATCAGCCCCAGCATTTT.

The chain has TRBV5-6 and TRBJ1-5; TRBD1 matches at 7 bases. The V segment lost 4 bases and the J segment 11 bases; nucleotides outside the gene matches: 12. The CDR3 is 14 amino acids. Germline CDR1 and CDR2: SGHDT and YYEEEE. As DNA, the CDR3 is TGTGCCAGCAGCACGGGGACAGTCCAAGAGACCCAGCATTTT. Its protein is CASSTGTVQETQHF.

The sample holds many counts of this clonotype. The chain uses TRBV28 and TRBJ1-4; D is perhaps TRBD1 (5 bases). Deletions cut 5 bases from V and 6 bases from J, with 16 bases between. The CDR3 consists of 15 residues. CDR1 is MDHEN and CDR2 is SYDVKM in the germline V gene. In DNA, the CDR3 is TGTGCCAGCAGTACGGCGAGGGGAGGGGATGAAAAACTGTTTTTT. Amino acids: CASSTARGGDEKLFF.

This clonotype appeared many times. This chain uses TRBV7-6 with TRBJ2-2; TRBD2 aligns across 9 bases. Germline CDR1 and CDR2: SGHVS and FNYEAQ. The CDR3 totals 17 residues. V was pared by 1 base and J by 7 bases, with 10 bases of the junction left unmatched. The CDR3 is CASSLVGGGAGGGELFF. The CDR3 DNA follows: TGTGCCAGCAGCTTAGTCGGCGGGGGGGCCGGTGGCGGGGAGCTGTTTTTT.

Many counts were recorded for this clonotype. The chain couples TRBV7-9 to TRBJ2-3, with D uncertain. The CDR3 loop spans 10 amino acids. Germline V gene lookup returns CDR1 SEHNR and CDR2 FQNEAQ (reference sequence). The V and J ends lost 8 bases and 4 bases respectively, with 4 bases between them. In DNA form, the CDR3 reads TGTGCCAGCGCGTCAGATACGCAGTATTTT. Translating it yields CASASDTQYF.

On this clonotype itself: Being one base from a much bigger clone, this may be a read error. This chain joins TRBV28 and TRBJ1-4, with D perhaps matching TRBD1 (6 bases). The germline CDR1 and CDR2 sequences are MDHEN and SYDVKM. Trimming took off 11 bases at V and 7 bases at J, with 20 bases between the two ends. The CDR3 has 14 amino acids. CDR3 DNA: TGTGCCGGCCGCCACCGGGACATTGGTGAAAAACTGTTTTTT. Residues: CAGRHRDIGEKLFF.

J is TRBJ2-2 and V is TRBV9; TRBD2 agrees at 11 bases. Germline V gene sequence: CDR1 SGDLS, CDR2 YYNGEE. The CDR3 consists of 15 residues. J gave up 4 bases and V 5 bases, and 4 bases lay outside the gene matches. The chain's CDR3 is CASSSGGAGTGELFF. Here the CDR3 DNA reads TGTGCCAGCAGTAGCGGGGGGGCCGGCACCGGGGAGCTGTTTTTT.

The chain has TRBV6-2 or TRBV6-3 and TRBJ2-5; D is ambiguous. This CDR3 contains 13 residues. Looked up from germline, CDR1 is MNHEY and CDR2 is SVGEGT. The V end was cut by 2 bases, the J end by 1 base, with 5 bases between. CDR3 nucleotides: TGTGCCAGCAGTTACAACGCCCAAGAGACCCAGTACTTC. It specifies CASSYNAQETQYF.

Ten or more counts support this clonotype. V is TRBV15 and J is TRBJ2-1; D is uncertain. Looked up from germline, CDR1 is LNHNV and CDR2 is YYDKDF (reference sequence). Between the trimmed V and J ends, which lost 3 bases and 4 bases, there was a span of 7 bases. The CDR3 has 13 residues. The CDR3 is CATSSYEYNEQFF. Written as DNA, the CDR3 is TGTGCCACCAGCAGTTACGAGTACAATGAGCAGTTCTTC.

The chain recombines TRBV7-6 with TRBJ2-5, with 9 bases matching TRBD2. J gave up 3 bases and V 2 bases, and 4 bases lay outside the gene matches. The CDR3 extends over 15 amino acids. Germline V lookup: CDR1 SGHVS, CDR2 FNYEAQ. Written as DNA, the CDR3 is TGTGCCAGCAGCTTATTGGCTAGCGGGAAAGAGACCCAGTACTTC. Amino acid sequence: CASSLLASGKETQYF.

The chain is built from TRBV6-2 or TRBV6-3 and TRBJ1-5; weak D call: TRBD1 (5 bases). Germline V lookup: CDR1 MNHEY, CDR2 SVGEGT. Trimming removed 6 bases at V and 1 base at J, with 13 bases between. This CDR3 is built from 15 residues. In DNA form, the CDR3 reads TGTGCCAGCAGCATCGGGACGGTGAGCAATCAGCCCCAGCATTTT. Amino acids: CASSIGTVSNQPQHF.

This clonotype occurred many times. The chain uses TRBV9 and TRBJ1-6; 9 nucleotides agree with TRBD1. CDR1 and CDR2 (germline): SGDLS, YYNGEE. CDR3 length: 14 amino acids. J gave up 11 bases and V 4 bases, and 7 bases lay outside the gene matches. CDR3 region: CASSPGQGLTPLHF. For the CDR3, the DNA is TGTGCCAGCAGCCCTGGACAGGGGTTGACACCCCTCCACTTT.

In its sample, this clonotype was seen many times. The chain has TRBV4-2 and TRBJ1-4; no definite D call. The V gene's germline CDR1 is LGHNA and CDR2 YNFKEQ. V lost 0 bases and J 5 bases, leaving 13 bases between the germline ends. The CDR3 has 16 residues. In nucleotides, the CDR3 is TGTGCCAGCAGCCAAGAGGGTGCAGGCTTCAATGAAAAACTGTTTTTT. This codes for CASSQEGAGFNEKLFF.

In its sample, this clonotype was seen a few times. This clone may be a read error of a much larger clone one base away. The rearrangement uses TRBV9 and TRBJ2-5; D is perhaps TRBD1 or TRBD2 (5 bases each). Germline V lookup: CDR1 SGDLS, CDR2 YYNGEE. CDR3 length: 15 amino acids. The CDR3 nucleotides are TGTGCCAGCAGCGTAGAAGGGGCGGTAGGGGAGACCCCGTACTTC. It encodes CASSVEGAVGETPYF.

This clonotype was seen a few times. A single base separates this from a much larger clone, so it may be a read error. This sequence joins TRBV20-1 and TRBJ2-5, with unresolved D. V lost 0 bases, J lost 1 base, and 15 bases lay in between. CDR1 is DFQATT and CDR2 is SNEGSKA in the germline V gene (reference sequence). The CDR3 consists of 16 residues. CDR3 sequence: CSARDAKVGPQETQYF. The CDR3, as DNA: TGCAGTGCTAGAGATGCAAAAGTGGGCCCCCAAGAGACCCAGTACTTC.

This clonotype occurred a few times. A much more abundant neighbour one base away suggests this may be a read error. The rearrangement links TRBV5-1 to TRBJ1-5; 9 bases match TRBD1. Germline CDR1 SGHRS, CDR2 YFSETQ. The CDR3 consists of 14 residues. Here the CDR3 reads CASSVTGGNHPQHF. CDR3 DNA sequence: TGCGCCAGCAGCGTCACAGGGGGCAATCACCCCCAGCATTTT.

The chain has TRBV20-1 and TRBJ2-5, with D tentatively TRBD2 (6 bases). The CDR3 length is 16 residues. Germline CDR1 and CDR2: DFQATT and SNEGSKA (reference sequence). V dropped 6 bases and J dropped 4 bases, with 24 bases sitting between them. CDR3 sequence: CSASEVGGKTGETQYF. As DNA, the CDR3 is TGCAGTGCCTCCGAAGTCGGCGGGAAGACTGGAGAGACCCAGTACTTC.

This clonotype was detected many times. V usage is TRBV28 and J usage is TRBJ1-2; D gene uncertain. CDR1 is MDHEN and CDR2 is SYDVKM in the germline V gene. The V end lost 7 bases, the J end lost 4 bases, and 16 bases lay between the germline ends. The length of the CDR3 is 14 residues. CDR3 in DNA: TGTGCCAGCACCTCCCCCAGTCCCCCCTATGGCTACACCTTC. This gives the protein CASTSPSPPYGYTF.